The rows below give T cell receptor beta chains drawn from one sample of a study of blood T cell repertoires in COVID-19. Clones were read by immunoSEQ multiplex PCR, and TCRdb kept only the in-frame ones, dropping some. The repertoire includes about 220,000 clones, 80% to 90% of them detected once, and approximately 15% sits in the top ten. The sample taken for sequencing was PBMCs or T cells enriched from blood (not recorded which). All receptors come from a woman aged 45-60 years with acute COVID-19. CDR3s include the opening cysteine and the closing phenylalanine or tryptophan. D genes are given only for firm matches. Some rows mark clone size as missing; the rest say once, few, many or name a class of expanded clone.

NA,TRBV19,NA,CATKFGTEAFF
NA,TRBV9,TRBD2,CASSTGTSYNEQFF
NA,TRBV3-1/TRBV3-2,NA,CASSQGAGIGSPLHF
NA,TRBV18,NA,CASSPRDGTEAFF
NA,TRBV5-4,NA,CASSEASSYNEQFF
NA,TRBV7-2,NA,CASSLGRLAYEQYF
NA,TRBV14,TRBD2,CASSVTRLAATYEQYF
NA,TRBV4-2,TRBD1,CASSTGTVMNTEAFF
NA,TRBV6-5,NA,CASSYQSTDTQYF
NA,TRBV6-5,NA,CASHPQTGSRGYTF
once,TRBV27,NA,CASSLGGGVRGEQFF
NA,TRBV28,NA,CASHLTGFSGYTF
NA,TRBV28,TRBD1,CASSLTGGNIQYF
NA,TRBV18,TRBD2,CASSPGLAGEEQYF
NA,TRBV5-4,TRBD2,CASSPPLRENSNEQFF
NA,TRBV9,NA,CASSTSGYTDTQYF
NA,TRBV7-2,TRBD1,CASSSATGGSNTGELFF
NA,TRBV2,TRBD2,CASSEEWGGSYEQYF
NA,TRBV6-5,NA,CASRRDRLLWYEQYF
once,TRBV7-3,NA,CASSLYGGVGNEQFF
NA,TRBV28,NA,CASTHQTAAYEQYF
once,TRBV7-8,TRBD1,CASSRQIRTLTGGKEGYSNQPQHF
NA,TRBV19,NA,CASSTPAGRYYNEQFF
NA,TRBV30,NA,CAWSPWSSYEQYF